This passage covers 15 T cell receptor beta chains from one sample sequenced in a study of blood T cell repertoires in COVID-19. TCRdb's copy holds only in-frame clones and misses some; the assay was immunoSEQ multiplex PCR. This table has almost 200,000 clones, 85% to 90% appearing once. Sequenced: peripheral blood. These receptors were taken from a woman in her seventies with acute or convalescent COVID-19.

The V gene is TRBV6-5, the J gene TRBJ1-2; D is perhaps TRBD1 (5 bases). V was cut by 6 bases and J by 8 bases, with 16 bases left in between. Looked up from germline, CDR1 is MNHEY and CDR2 is SVGAGI. The CDR3 has 13 amino acids. CDR3 protein: CASSADGHWGYTF. Written as DNA, the CDR3 is TGTGCCAGCAGCGCGGACGGACATTGGGGCTACACCTTC.

The gene calls are TRBV19 and TRBJ2-5; a weak D match, TRBD1 (6 bases). CDR3 length: 16 residues. CDR1 and CDR2 from the germline V gene are LNHDA and SQIVND (reference sequence). With 5 bases removed from V and 1 base from J, the gap between germline ends came to 17 bases. DNA of the CDR3: TGTGCCAGTAGTCGAGATGGGGGCCCTCTCCAAGAGACCCAGTACTTC. Translation: CASSRDGGPLQETQYF.

This sequence joins TRBV11-2 and TRBJ1-2, with TRBD1 as a possible D gene (6 bases). This CDR3 contains 16 residues. Germline values: CDR1 SGHAT, CDR2 FQNNGV. Trimming stripped 6 bases from V and 7 bases from J, with 24 bases between. CDR3 region: CASRSLGTLLSSGYTF. The CDR3 DNA sequence: TGTGCCAGCAGGTCACTAGGGACACTACTAAGTAGTGGCTACACCTTC.

The J gene is TRBJ1-3, the V gene TRBV14; no firm D call. Germline assignment: CDR1 SGHDN and CDR2 FVKESK. This CDR3 spans 16 amino acids. Trimming pared 4 bases from V and 0 bases from J, leaving 13 bases between. The CDR3 sequence: CASSPPGSLSGNTIYF. CDR3 bases: TGTGCCAGCAGCCCTCCGGGTAGTCTCTCTGGAAACACCATATATTTT.

V is TRBV10-2 and J is TRBJ1-5, with TRBD1 as a possible D gene (5 bases). The CDR3 is 13 residues long. Germline V gene sequence: CDR1 WSHSY, CDR2 SAAADI. Trimming took 4 bases from V and 6 from J, leaving 10 bases between them. The CDR3 DNA follows: TGCGCCAGCAGTGGTGGGGCAGCTCAGCCCCAGCATTTT. Encoded protein: CASSGGAAQPQHF.

The chain joins TRBV7-2 to TRBJ1-2; 12 nucleotides line up with TRBD1. The CDR3 spans 17 residues. V dropped 6 bases and J dropped 5; count of bases not matched to a gene: 13. Germline CDR1 SGHTA, CDR2 FQGNSA. CDR3 residues: CASRPIPGQGAIYGYTF. CDR3 nucleotides: TGTGCCAGCAGACCGATTCCGGGACAGGGGGCGATTTATGGCTACACCTTC. Full variable domain (missing parts from reference TRBV7-2 and TRBJ1-2): GAGVSQSPSNKVTEKGKDVELRCDPISGHTALYWYRQSLGQGLEFLIYFQGNSAPDKSGLPSDRFSAERTGGSVSTLTIQRTQQEDSAVYLCASRPIPGQGAIYGYTFGSGTRLTVV.

The CDR3 sequence is CASSLTPFSPLHF. The CDR3, as DNA: TGCGCCAGCAGCTTGACACCTTTTTCTCCCCTCCACTTT. The chain combines TRBV5-1 with TRBJ1-6; D is ambiguous. Germline V gene lookup returns CDR1 SGHRS and CDR2 YFSETQ. CDR3 length equals 13 residues. V was clipped by 1 base and J by 13 bases, with 12 bases between them.

This chain joins TRBV6-2 or TRBV6-3 and TRBJ2-1; TRBD1 might be the D (5 bases). V shed 4 bases and J shed 6 bases, with 13 bases lying between them. Germline V gene lookup returns CDR1 MNHEY and CDR2 SVGEGT. CDR3 length: 14 residues. CDR3 sequence: CASSWTLTFNEQFF. In DNA form, the CDR3 reads TGTGCCAGCAGTTGGACACTAACTTTCAATGAGCAGTTCTTC.

V is TRBV4-1 and J is TRBJ1-2; D is perhaps TRBD1 (5 bases). The CDR3 contains 16 residues. With 0 bases removed from V and 4 bases from J, the gap between germline ends came to 15 bases. Germline CDR1 MGHRA, CDR2 YSYEKL. This chain's CDR3 is CASSQESGRQGYGYTF. The CDR3 coding sequence is TGCGCCAGCAGCCAAGAATCAGGGAGGCAGGGCTATGGCTACACCTTC.

The chain uses TRBV5-4 and TRBJ2-2, with D unresolved. V lost 0 bases to trimming and J lost 3 bases, with 9 bases between them. This CDR3 region has 15 residues. Germline V CDR1 and CDR2: SGHNT, YYREEE (reference sequence). The CDR3, as DNA: TGTGCCAGCAGCTTGGAACTCTTAGACACCGGGGAGCTGTTTTTT. The encoded protein is CASSLELLDTGELFF.

This clone occurred a few times. The genes are TRBV6-5 and TRBJ1-4; no reliable D call. This CDR3 spans 10 amino acids. The germline V and J ends were trimmed by 6 bases and 16 bases, with 12 bases remaining between them. Germline V gene data show CDR1 as MNHEY and CDR2 as SVGAGI. The CDR3 coding sequence is TGTGCCAGCAGCCCCGACAAAGAGTTTTTT. This translates into CASSPDKEFF.

The chain recombines TRBV14 with TRBJ2-7, with TRBD1 matching over 7 bases. Trimming cost V 0 bases and J 2 bases; bases outside gene matches: 13. In germline, CDR1 is SGHDN, CDR2 FVKESK. CDR3 size: 18 residues. CDR3 sequence: CASSQDRTGFRTAYEQYF. CDR3 coding DNA: TGTGCCAGCAGCCAAGATCGGACAGGATTCCGGACGGCCTACGAGCAGTACTTC.

The chain links TRBV5-1 to TRBJ2-2; 9 positions match TRBD2. The V gene's germline CDR1 is SGHRS and CDR2 YFSETQ. V gave up 2 bases and J gave up 7 bases; unmatched junction bases: 6. The CDR3 contains 15 residues. For the CDR3, the DNA is TGCGCCAGCAGCTTACCTAGCGGGACTGGCGGGGAGCTGTTTTTT. Its protein is CASSLPSGTGGELFF.

The V gene is TRBV4-2, the J gene TRBJ1-3; 8 positions match TRBD1. Germline CDR1 and CDR2: LGHNA and YNFKEQ. The CDR3 is 17 residues long. V gave up 1 base and J gave up 3 bases; unmatched junction bases: 8. The CDR3 DNA reads as TGTGCCAGCAGCCAAGCATCCGGGACAGGAATTGGAAACACCATATATTTT. Translated: CASSQASGTGIGNTIYF.

This clone has just one count. The chain carries TRBV27 and TRBJ2-5, with D perhaps matching TRBD1 (6 bases). The V gene lost 6 bases and the J gene lost 7 bases, with 9 bases spanning the gap. Germline V gives CDR1 MNHEY, CDR2 SMNVEV (reference sequence). The CDR3 is 11 amino acids. CDR3 in amino acids: CASRQGRTQYF. In DNA, the CDR3 is TGTGCCAGCAGACAGGGACGGACCCAGTACTTC.